These 26 T cell receptor beta chains came from one sample sequenced in a study of T-cell reconstitution after alpha-beta-depleted transplantation in children. Preparation of the TCRbeta library involved a method that used unique molecular identifiers. TCRdb independently ran MiXCR on the PCR reads; one entry per CDR3 protein. The sample consists of 350,000 to 500,000 distinct CDR3 sequences, 43% of them appearing once. Sequencing used PBMCs, obtained before TCRalphabeta/CD19-depleted stem cell transplant. Source of these receptors: a girl aged 2 to 10 with aplastic anemia, due to receive a stem cell transplant.

This clonotype was detected many times. The genes are TRBV7-2 and TRBJ2-7, with 11 bases matching TRBD1. Germline V gene data show CDR1 as SGHTA and CDR2 as FQGNSA. V dropped 6 bases and J dropped 3; count of bases not matched to a gene: 4. CDR3 size: 14 residues. CDR3 in amino acids: CASRRTGGNYEQYF. The CDR3 DNA is TGTGCCAGCAGGCGGACAGGGGGCAACTACGAGCAGTACTTC.

This CDR3 reads CASSRDRGYRDTQYF. The DNA of the CDR3 is TGTGCCAGCAGTCGGGACAGGGGGTACCGTGATACGCAGTATTTT. The V call is TRBV28, the J call TRBJ2-3; 11 bases align to TRBD1. With 5 bases clipped from V and 6 bases from J, the junction kept 7 bases outside the gene matches. Germline CDR1 reads MDHEN; CDR2 reads SYDVKM. There are 15 residues in the CDR3.

V and J are TRBV7-2 and TRBJ2-7; perhaps TRBD1 as D (6 bases). CDR3 length: 13 amino acids. Trimming took off 4 bases at V and 4 bases at J, with 11 bases between the two ends. Germline V gene data show CDR1 as SGHTA and CDR2 as FQGNSA. CDR3 region: CASSSRTAYEQYF. The CDR3 DNA sequence: TGTGCCAGCAGCTCCCGGACAGCTTACGAGCAGTACTTC.

This clonotype turned up a few times. This chain joins TRBV5-1 and TRBJ1-1; D is perhaps TRBD1 (5 bases). CDR1 SGHRS and CDR2 YFSETQ come from the germline V gene. This CDR3 has 13 residues. The V gene lost 6 bases and the J gene lost 4 bases, with 13 bases spanning the gap. CDR3 sequence: CASKDNPGTEAFF. In DNA, the CDR3 is TGCGCCAGCAAGGACAATCCGGGCACTGAAGCTTTCTTT.

On this clonotype itself: One junction end does not reproduce the germline sequence, and a read error may be involved. CDR3 amino acids: CAWSVPQGRKIF. The DNA for the CDR3 is TGTGCCTGGAGTGTACCACAGGGACGGAAAATTTTC. The chain is built from TRBV30 and TRBJ2-4, with a weak D call TRBD1 (6 bases). The CDR3 has 12 amino acids. Per germline, CDR1 GTSNPN and CDR2 SVGIG (reference sequence).

The rearrangement joins TRBV29-1 to TRBJ1-3, with TRBD1 matching 7 bases. CDR3 size: 18 residues. Per the germline V gene, CDR1 is SQVTM and CDR2 is ANQGSEA. V lost 7 bases and J lost 2; bases outside the gene matches: 20. The CDR3 DNA reads TGCAGCGGCACTTTCGTACGGGCCAAGGGGGCGCCTGGAAACACCATATATTTT. Amino acids: CSGTFVRAKGAPGNTIYF.

This CDR3 is CASSIISGQYNEQFF. Here the CDR3 DNA reads TGTGCCAGTAGTATAATTTCGGGACAGTACAATGAGCAGTTCTTC. The gene calls are TRBV19 and TRBJ2-1, with 7 bases fitting TRBD1. Germline CDR1 is LNHDA and CDR2 is SQIVND (reference sequence). The junction had 5 bases not matched to a gene; V was cut back by 2 bases and J by 4 bases. The CDR3 contains 15 residues.

At least ten counts were recorded for this clonotype. The chain uses TRBV29-1 and TRBJ2-3, with 10 bases fitting TRBD2. The germline V gene has CDR1 SQVTM and CDR2 ANQGSEA. V lost 0 bases to trimming and J lost 12 bases; unmatched junction nucleotides: 15. CDR3 length: 16 amino acids. The CDR3 protein is CSVEDLPKLAGVEQYF. DNA for the CDR3: TGCAGCGTTGAAGATTTACCGAAGCTAGCGGGAGTTGAACAGTATTTT.

This clonotype was recorded many times. The CDR3 here is CASSPGTSDFNEQFF. The CDR3 bases are TGTGCCAGCAGCCCCGGGACTAGCGATTTCAATGAGCAGTTCTTC. J is TRBJ2-1 and V is TRBV6-1; 10 bases map to TRBD2. The V gene end was trimmed by 6 bases and the J gene end by 6 bases; junction bases not matched to a gene: 8. This CDR3 has 15 residues. Germline loops: CDR1 MNHNS, CDR2 SASEGT.

This CDR3 reads CSAISGESNQPQHF. The DNA of the CDR3 is TGCAGTGCTATCTCGGGGGAGAGCAATCAGCCCCAGCATTTT. The chain couples TRBV20-1 to TRBJ1-5; D possibly corresponds to TRBD1 (5 bases). There are 14 residues in the CDR3. The germline gives CDR1 DFQATT, CDR2 SNEGSKA (reference sequence). V shed 4 bases and J shed 1 base, with 11 bases lying between them.

The chain joins TRBV18 to TRBJ1-1, with D maybe TRBD1 (5 bases). V was trimmed by 2 bases and J by 0 bases, leaving 16 bases between them. This CDR3 has 17 amino acids. Germline loops: CDR1 KGHSH, CDR2 LQKENI. The CDR3: CASSPVMVDSMNTEAFF. Here the CDR3 DNA reads TGTGCCAGCTCACCAGTGATGGTCGACAGTATGAACACTGAAGCTTTCTTT.

The gene calls are TRBV15 and TRBJ2-7; 10 positions match TRBD1. The CDR3 runs 14 residues. The V segment lost 5 bases and the J segment 5 bases; nucleotides outside the gene matches: 6. CDR1 and CDR2 (germline): LNHNV, YYDKDF (reference sequence). CDR3 nucleotide sequence: TGTGCCACCAGCCGGGGACAGGGGAGTCACGAGCAGTACTTC. Its translation: CATSRGQGSHEQYF.

This clonotype occurred a few times. CDR3 sequence reads: CSARVQAPGDTQYF. CDR3 DNA sequence: TGCAGTGCTAGAGTACAGGCGCCGGGCGATACGCAGTATTTT. The rearrangement joins TRBV20-1 to TRBJ2-3, with D perhaps matching TRBD1 (5 bases). The CDR3 spans 14 residues. Germline V gene sequence: CDR1 DFQATT, CDR2 SNEGSKA (reference sequence). The V end lost 1 base, the J end lost 6 bases, and 14 bases lay between the germline ends.

This clonotype has ten or more counts. The CDR3 reads CSARARGAGEQYF. CDR3 sequence (DNA): TGCAGTGCTAGAGCTAGGGGGGCGGGGGAGCAGTACTTC. The chain employs TRBV20-1 and TRBJ2-7; the D gene could be TRBD1 or TRBD2 (6 bases each). Germline V gene lookup returns CDR1 DFQATT and CDR2 SNEGSKA (reference sequence). The CDR3 is 13 amino acids. Trimming removed 1 base from V and 7 bases from J, with 14 bases in between.

This clonotype was seen more than once but under ten times. The rearrangement links TRBV20-1 to TRBJ1-2; D not resolved. There are 12 residues in the CDR3. Trimming took 7 bases from V and 5 from J, leaving 14 bases between them. Germline V CDR1 and CDR2: DFQATT, SNEGSKA (reference sequence). CDR3 nucleotide sequence: TGCAGTGGGGTAACTGGGCGGTATGGCTACACCTTC. Translated: CSGVTGRYGYTF.

V and J are TRBV19 and TRBJ2-1; TRBD2 is a possible D gene (5 bases). The V end was cut by 6 bases, the J end by 1 base, with 16 bases between. There are 16 residues in the CDR3. CDR1 LNHDA and CDR2 SQIVND come from the germline V gene (reference sequence). This chain's CDR3 is CASRRQSGNSYNEQFF. As DNA, the CDR3 is TGTGCCAGTAGGAGGCAGTCGGGAAATTCCTACAATGAGCAGTTCTTC.

The chain uses TRBV7-2 and TRBJ2-7; no reliable D call. From germline, CDR1 is SGHTA and CDR2 FQGNSA. Trimming removed 5 bases from V and 2 bases from J, with 13 bases in between. The CDR3 has 14 residues. CDR3 residues: CASSQERRTYEQYF. The CDR3 DNA sequence: TGTGCCAGCAGCCAGGAAAGGCGTACCTACGAGCAGTACTTC.

This clonotype was seen only a few times. The chain employs TRBV6-1 and TRBJ1-6, with D perhaps matching TRBD1 (6 bases). This CDR3 has 15 residues. V was cut by 8 bases and J by 8 bases, with 19 bases left in between. Germline V lookup: CDR1 MNHNS, CDR2 SASEGT. CDR3 residues: CASASGRGIHSPLHF. DNA for the CDR3: TGTGCCAGCGCTTCGGGAAGGGGGATCCATTCACCCCTCCACTTT.

A single count supports this clonotype. The chain employs TRBV20-1 and TRBJ2-1; the match to TRBD1 covers 9 bases. The CDR3 has 14 amino acids. Germline V gene data show CDR1 as DFQATT and CDR2 as SNEGSKA (reference sequence). V lost 5 bases, J lost 8 bases, and 10 bases stayed unmatched. CDR3 protein: CSAPRDRASDEQFF. Here the CDR3 DNA reads TGCAGTGCTCCCCGGGACAGGGCATCCGATGAGCAGTTCTTC.

This clonotype was seen ten or more times. The CDR3 spells CASSPTSGRIEQYF. In DNA, the CDR3 is TGCGCCAGCAGCCCGACTAGCGGGAGGATCGAGCAGTACTTC. J is TRBJ2-7 and V is TRBV5-1; 13 nucleotides match TRBD2. CDR1 is SGHRS and CDR2 is YFSETQ in the germline V gene. The CDR3 length is 14 residues. With V trimmed by 4 bases and J by 6 bases, 4 bases remained unmatched.

V usage is TRBV7-3 and J usage is TRBJ2-5; tentative D call: TRBD2 (5 bases). CDR3 size: 15 residues. V lost 1 base to trimming and J lost 4 bases, with 13 bases between them. Germline values: CDR1 SGHTA, CDR2 FQGTGA. CDR3 amino acids: CASSLMGTSGETQYF. Written as DNA, the CDR3 is TGTGCCAGCAGCTTAATGGGTACAAGCGGAGAGACCCAGTACTTC.

In this sample, this clonotype turned up a few times. The rearrangement links TRBV7-8 to TRBJ2-7, with TRBD2 as a possible D gene (5 bases). This CDR3 has 13 amino acids. Germline V gene data show CDR1 as SGHVS and CDR2 as FQNEAQ. The ends were cut back, 5 bases at V and 3 bases at J, with 11 bases in the middle. CDR3 bases: TGTGCCAGCAGCAAGGCGGGCGTCTACGAGCAGTACTTC. Its protein is CASSKAGVYEQYF.

CDR3 bases: TGCAGCGTTGAATACGTCGGGGAGACCCAGTACTTC. Amino acid sequence: CSVEYVGETQYF. This chain uses TRBV29-1 with TRBJ2-5, with D unresolved. The CDR3 covers 12 residues. The germline gives CDR1 SQVTM, CDR2 ANQGSEA. V was pared by 2 bases and J by 5 bases, with 9 bases between.

This chain uses TRBV11-1 with TRBJ2-5; 7 nucleotides match TRBD2. Unmatched junction bases numbered 7, after V lost 4 bases and J lost 5 bases. The CDR3 loop spans 14 amino acids. Germline V CDR1 and CDR2: SGHAT, FQDESV (reference sequence). The CDR3 sequence: CASSSSSGHETQYF. In DNA form, the CDR3 reads TGTGCCAGCAGCTCCTCTAGCGGTCACGAGACCCAGTACTTC. Combining the CDR3 with reference TRBV11-1 and TRBJ2-5 gives the whole variable domain EAEVAQSPRYKITEKSQAVAFWCDPISGHATLYWYRQILGQGPELLVQFQDESVVDDSQLPKDRFSAERLKGVDSTLKIQPAELGDSAMYLCASSSSSGHETQYFGPGTRLLVL.

CDR3 nucleotide sequence: TGCAGTGCTAGAGAGCCGTCGAGCGGTGGCTACACCTTC. The encoded protein is CSAREPSSGGYTF. V and J are TRBV20-1 and TRBJ1-2; D remains unclear. The CDR3 is 13 amino acids. Trimming removed 0 bases at V and 7 bases at J, with 12 bases between. Germline V lookup: CDR1 DFQATT, CDR2 SNEGSKA (reference sequence).

This chain links TRBV4-1 with TRBJ2-3; D remains ambiguous. The CDR3 loop spans 14 amino acids. From germline, CDR1 is MGHRA and CDR2 YSYEKL. With 0 bases removed from V and 2 bases from J, the gap between germline ends came to 6 bases. Here the CDR3 DNA reads TGCGCCAGCAGCCAAGATCCTGACACAGATACGCAGTATTTT. Protein product: CASSQDPDTDTQYF.